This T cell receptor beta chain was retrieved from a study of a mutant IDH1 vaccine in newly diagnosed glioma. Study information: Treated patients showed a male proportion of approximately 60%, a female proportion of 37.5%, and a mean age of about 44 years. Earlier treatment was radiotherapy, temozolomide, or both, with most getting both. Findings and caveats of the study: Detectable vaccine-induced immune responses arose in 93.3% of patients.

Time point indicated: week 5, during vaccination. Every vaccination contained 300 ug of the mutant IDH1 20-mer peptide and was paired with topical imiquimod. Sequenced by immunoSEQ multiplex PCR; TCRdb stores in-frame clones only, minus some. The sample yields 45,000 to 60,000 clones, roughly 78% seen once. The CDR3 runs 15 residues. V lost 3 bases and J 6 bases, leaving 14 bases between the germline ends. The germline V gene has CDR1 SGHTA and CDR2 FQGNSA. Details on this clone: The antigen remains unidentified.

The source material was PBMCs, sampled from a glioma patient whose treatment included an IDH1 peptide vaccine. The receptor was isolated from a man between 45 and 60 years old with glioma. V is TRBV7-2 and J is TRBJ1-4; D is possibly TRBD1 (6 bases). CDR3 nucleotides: TGTGCCAGCAGCTTCCGGACAGTTTTTTATGAAAAACTGTTTTTT. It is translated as CASSFRTVFYEKLFF.